The 13 T cell receptor beta chains below were found in one sample sequenced in a study of vaccination and CD4 T cells after COVID-19. For these TCRs, the target antigens are not known. Regarding treatment: roughly ten-day PBMC culture with coronavirus spike peptide pools or control peptides (ViraFEST assay). An Oncomine TCR Beta short-read assay was used to sequence the DNA from cultured CD4+ T cells. One entry per CDR3 protein, called by TCRdb with MiXCR from the PCR reads. The data show about 20,000 distinct CDR3 sequences, with about 50% seen just once and 7% to 8.5% held by the top ten. Sequenced: CD4+ T cells from blood, cultured in vitro. These receptors were taken from a human donor who had recovered from COVID-19.

The chain is built from TRBV7-2 and TRBJ2-7; D remains unclear. The ends were cut back, 2 bases at V and 0 bases at J, with 17 bases in the middle. The germline V gene has CDR1 SGHTA and CDR2 FQGNSA. The CDR3 runs to 17 residues. In nucleotides, the CDR3 is TGTGCCAGCAGCTTAATGCTGGGTCAGGCCAGCTCCTACGAGCAGTACTTC. Amino acids: CASSLMLGQASSYEQYF.

The chain uses TRBV7-3 and TRBJ1-1; 8 bases match TRBD1. Germline-derived CDR1 and CDR2 are SGHTA and FQGTGA. This CDR3 region has 13 residues. Trimming at V came to 8 bases and at J to 1 base, leaving 3 bases not matched to a gene. CDR3 protein: CASAGQANTEAFF. In DNA form, the CDR3 reads TGTGCCAGCGCGGGACAGGCGAACACTGAAGCTTTCTTT.

The chain joins TRBV20-1 to TRBJ1-5, with TRBD1 matching over 8 bases. V shed 3 bases and J 2 bases; nucleotides not matched to a gene: 3. CDR3 length equals 14 residues. Germline V gene data show CDR1 as DFQATT and CDR2 as SNEGSKA (reference sequence). This CDR3 reads CSASPQGGNQPQHF. CDR3 DNA: TGCAGTGCTAGCCCACAGGGGGGCAATCAGCCCCAGCATTTT.

This rearrangement joins TRBV29-1 to TRBJ1-5; weak D call: TRBD1 (6 bases). The V and J ends lost 2 bases and 0 bases respectively, with 14 bases between them. This CDR3 contains 16 residues. Per germline, CDR1 SQVTM and CDR2 ANQGSEA. CDR3 DNA sequence: TGCAGCGTTGAACCAAGGGGGGGGTATAGCAATCAGCCCCAGCATTTT. It is translated as CSVEPRGGYSNQPQHF. Variable domain in full (rest from reference TRBV29-1 and TRBJ1-5): SAVISQKPSRDICQRGTSLTIQCQVDSQVTMMFWYRQQPGQSLTLIATANQGSEATYESGFVIDKFPISRPNLTFSTLTVSNMSPEDSSIYLCSVEPRGGYSNQPQHFGDGTRLSIL.

The J gene is TRBJ2-1, the V gene TRBV20-1; TRBD2 matches at 7 bases. CDR1 and CDR2 (germline): DFQATT, SNEGSKA (reference sequence). The CDR3 covers 11 residues. J was trimmed by 10 bases and V by 6 bases; bases with no gene match: 6. CDR3 sequence reads: CSAGLVMEQFF. Written as DNA, the CDR3 is TGCAGTGCCGGACTAGTAATGGAGCAGTTCTTC.

This chain links TRBV7-6 with TRBJ2-7; TRBD2 matches at 8 bases. The CDR3 totals 15 residues. J gave up 2 bases and V 2 bases, and 5 bases lay outside the gene matches. In germline, CDR1 is SGHVS, CDR2 FNYEAQ. The CDR3 spells CASSLRPGGTYEQYF. CDR3 coding DNA: TGTGCCAGCAGCTTAAGGCCGGGGGGGACCTACGAGCAGTACTTC.

The rearrangement uses TRBV6-1 and TRBJ2-5, with D perhaps matching TRBD1 or TRBD2 (7 bases each). The germline V and J ends were trimmed by 4 bases and 5 bases, with 23 bases remaining between them. CDR3 length: 17 amino acids. In germline, CDR1 is MNHNS, CDR2 SASEGT. As DNA, the CDR3 is TGTGCCAGCAGTGCCCTGGCCTCAGGGGGGGTAGGGGAGACCCAGTACTTC. This codes for CASSALASGGVGETQYF.

The chain has TRBV19 and TRBJ2-3; weak D call: TRBD2 (6 bases). Trimming left V 7 bases short and J 6 bases short, with 14 bases between. Germline values: CDR1 LNHDA, CDR2 SQIVND (reference sequence). The CDR3 has 13 residues. CDR3 coding DNA: TGTGCCAGTAATGAGGGAGGTGTGGATACGCAGTATTTT. This gives the protein CASNEGGVDTQYF. Complete variable domain (other parts from reference TRBV19 and TRBJ2-3): DGGITQSPKYLFRKEGQNVTLSCEQNLNHDAMYWYRQDPGQGLRLIYYSQIVNDFQKGDIAEGYSVSREKKESFPLTVTSAQKNPTAFYLCASNEGGVDTQYFGPGTRLTVL.

This clonotype was detected only a few times. V usage is TRBV6-1 and J usage is TRBJ2-2, with a weak D call TRBD2 (5 bases). The CDR3 runs to 16 residues. V lost 6 bases, J lost 0 bases, and 14 bases lay in between. The V gene's germline CDR1 is MNHNS and CDR2 SASEGT. This chain's CDR3 is CASRPLAGSNTGELFF. CDR3 in DNA: TGTGCCAGCAGGCCTCTAGCAGGATCGAACACCGGGGAGCTGTTTTTT.

This clonotype has only a few counts. The V and J genes are TRBV6-1 and TRBJ1-3; D is perhaps TRBD1 (6 bases). V shed 5 bases and J shed 5 bases, with 16 bases lying between them. The CDR3 runs to 15 residues. The germline V gene has CDR1 MNHNS and CDR2 SASEGT. The CDR3 here is CASSLLGGDRNTIYF. The CDR3 DNA sequence: TGTGCCAGCAGTCTACTTGGAGGGGACAGAAACACCATATATTTT.

This clonotype was recorded once. The rearrangement joins TRBV12-3 or TRBV12-4 to TRBJ2-7, with no clear D. The V gene lost 3 bases and the J gene lost 0 bases, with 6 bases spanning the gap. The CDR3 extends over 13 amino acids. The CDR3 reads CASSFRLSYEQYF. The DNA of the CDR3 is TGTGCCAGCAGTTTTAGACTCTCCTACGAGCAGTACTTC.

The chain joins TRBV2 to TRBJ1-5, with a possible D match to TRBD1 (6 bases). This CDR3 spans 14 amino acids. CDR1 is SNHLY and CDR2 is FYNNEI in the germline V gene. V lost 6 bases, J lost 6 bases, and 15 bases lay in between. Written as DNA, the CDR3 is TGTGCCAGCAGGGGAGGGGGGAGAGGTCAGCCCCAGCATTTT. It encodes CASRGGGRGQPQHF.

CDR3: CASSLSRRGQETQYF. CDR3 in DNA: TGTGCCAGCAGTTTATCGAGAAGGGGGCAAGAGACCCAGTACTTC. The V call is TRBV27, the J call TRBJ2-5; D may be TRBD1 (6 bases). V was shortened by 0 bases and J by 2 bases, with 10 bases between the two germline ends. Germline CDR1 is MNHEY and CDR2 is SMNVEV (reference sequence). The CDR3 is 15 amino acids.